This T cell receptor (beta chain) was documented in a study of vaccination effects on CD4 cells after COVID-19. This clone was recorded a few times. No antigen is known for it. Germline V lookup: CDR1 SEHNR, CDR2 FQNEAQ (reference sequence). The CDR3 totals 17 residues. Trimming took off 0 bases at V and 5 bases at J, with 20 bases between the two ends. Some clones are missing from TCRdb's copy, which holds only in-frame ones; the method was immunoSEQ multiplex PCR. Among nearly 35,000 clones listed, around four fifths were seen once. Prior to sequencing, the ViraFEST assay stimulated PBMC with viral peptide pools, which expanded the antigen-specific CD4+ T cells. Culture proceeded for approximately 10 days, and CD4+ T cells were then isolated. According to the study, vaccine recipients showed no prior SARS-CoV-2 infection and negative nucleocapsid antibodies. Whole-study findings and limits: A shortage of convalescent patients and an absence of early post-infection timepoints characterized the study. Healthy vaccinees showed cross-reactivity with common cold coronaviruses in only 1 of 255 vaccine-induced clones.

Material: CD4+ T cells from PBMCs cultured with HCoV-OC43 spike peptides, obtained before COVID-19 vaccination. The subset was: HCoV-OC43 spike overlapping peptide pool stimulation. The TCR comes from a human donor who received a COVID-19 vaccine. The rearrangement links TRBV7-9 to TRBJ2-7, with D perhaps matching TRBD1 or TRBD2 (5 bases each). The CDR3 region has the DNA TGTGCCAGCAGCTTAGCTCGGACGGAGTTCTTGGGGGACGAGCAGTACTTC. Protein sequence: CASSLARTEFLGDEQYF.